Listed below are T cell receptor beta chains from one sample, sequenced in a study of T-cell memory formation after mild COVID-19. TCRdb processed the 5' RACE reads anew with MiXCR; each CDR3 protein has one entry. The data show around 300,000 distinct CDR3 sequences, with roughly a fifth seen just once and roughly 21% held by the top ten. Specimen: PBMCs or a T cell subset sorted from them (not recorded which). These receptors all come from a man between 18 and 29 years old who had mild COVID-19 (a few samples of this study predate the infection). Cell type and time point are not known. CDR3s include the opening cysteine and the closing phenylalanine or tryptophan. Fields, in order: J gene, V gene, CDR3 protein.

>TRBJ2-7|TRBV7-9
CASSFVAGVNEQYF
>TRBJ1-1|TRBV3-1
CASSPQLGGTEAFF
>TRBJ2-3|TRBV7-2
CASAKAGRALDTQYF
>TRBJ2-7|TRBV24-1
CATSDIGQGLDHFSYEQYF
>TRBJ1-1|TRBV29-1
CSVGDGEAFF
>TRBJ2-1|TRBV7-9
CASSAGDEQFF
>TRBJ1-1|TRBV4-2
CASSERGLSGTAFF
>TRBJ2-3|TRBV7-2
CASSSVTGRNTQYF
>TRBJ2-7|TRBV10-3
CAIRGTLLYEQYF
>TRBJ2-2|TRBV7-7
CASSLRGEWAGELFF